This T cell receptor (beta chain) was captured by sequencing in a study of shared clonotypes between healthy human individuals. Broader study findings: Researchers found naive subsets generally carried larger estimated richness than memory subsets. Generation probabilities of non-shared clonotypes were lower (relative to those shared by all four donors).

V lost 2 bases and J lost 9, with 11 bases in between. This CDR3 is built from 14 residues. The germline gives CDR1 MNHEY, CDR2 SVGAGI. About this clone: What it binds is unknown.

Produced via immunoSEQ multiplex PCR; TCRdb's table is partial and in-frame only. The sample carries 2 million to 2.5 million clones, 80% to 95% recorded once. This sequence was found in a young man in good health. Some clones in this sample may be carry-over from other donors' samples. The V and J genes are TRBV6-5 and TRBJ1-6, with D tentatively TRBD1 (5 bases). The source material was naive CD4+ T cells from PBMCs. Subset in this sample: CD45RA+ positively selected. The CDR3 region has the DNA TGTGCCAGCAGTTACGGGGCGGAGATTTCACCCCTCCACTTT. Its protein product is CASSYGAEISPLHF.